This TCR beta chain stems from a study of PD-L1 blockade in urothelial cancer. Study details: About 90% of the roughly 29 patients were men whose urothelial cancer was bladder-origin.

The data were produced by immunoSEQ multiplex PCR, yet TCRdb's version contains in-frame clones alone and is incomplete. The repertoire includes about 45,000 clones, about 91% of them detected once, and roughly 3.9% sits in the top ten. From germline, CDR1 is ENHRY and CDR2 SYGVKD. With 8 bases removed from V and 7 bases from J, the gap between germline ends came to 17 bases. The CDR3 covers 13 residues. This clone was recorded a few times. Sequences were derived from PBMCs, sampled around atezolizumab (anti-PD-L1) treatment. The J gene is TRBJ1-2, the V gene TRBV10-3, with D maybe TRBD1 (5 bases). The source of this sequence is a man older than 75 with urothelial cancer. The CDR3 sequence: CAIGQGTNSGYTF. The CDR3 DNA sequence: TGTGCCATCGGCCAGGGCACGAATAGTGGCTACACCTTC.